This paragraph covers one TCR beta chain sequence. This sample was included in a study of multiple sclerosis patients with progressive multifocal leukoencephalopathy. Here immunoSEQ multiplex PCR was the method, and the copy in TCRdb shows in-frame clones only, minus some. The table records some 31,000 clones, 85% to 90% of them present only once. Documented time point: 5 to 6 months of natalizumab therapy. CDR3 length equals 13 residues. Per germline, CDR1 MNHEY and CDR2 SMNVEV (reference sequence). V was shortened by 5 bases and J by 4 bases, with 12 bases between the two germline ends. The chain uses TRBV27 and TRBJ2-7; D is ambiguous. Sequencing was performed on PBMCs, taken from a patient treated with natalizumab. The receptor's source is a human donor with multiple sclerosis. Here the CDR3 DNA reads TGTGCCAGCAGTCCCGATGTCGGGTACGAGCAGTACTTC. This gives the protein CASSPDVGYEQYF.